Listed below are T cell receptor beta chains from one sample, sequenced in a study of T cells in Graves' hyperthyroidism and ophthalmopathy. MiXCR, run by TCRdb on the multiplex PCR reads, gives a single entry per CDR3 protein. The data hold a few hundred thousand distinct CDR3 sequences, with 14% to 15% observed a single time. The specimen sequenced was blood. Every receptor here comes from a woman aged 25 to 39 with Graves' hyperthyroidism. CDR3s include the opening cysteine and the closing phenylalanine or tryptophan. A D gene is named only where the DNA matches it firmly. Clone sizes are given selectively: once, few, many, or a class where the clone is expanded.

clone size	V gene	D gene	J gene	CDR3 protein	CDR3 DNA
.	TRBV24-1	.	TRBJ1-5	CATSDWDRNQLQHF	TGTGCCACCAGTGATTGGGACCGAAATCAGCTCCAGCATTTT
many	TRBV10-3	TRBD1	TRBJ2-5	CAIRRGQGPKETQYF	TGTGCCATCAGGAGGGGACAGGGACCTAAGGAGACCCAGTACTTC
few	TRBV6-1	TRBD1	TRBJ2-7	CASSPKTGTGVYEQYF	TGTGCCAGCAGCCCAAAAACCGGGACAGGGGTCTACGAGCAGTACTTC
.	TRBV5-1	.	TRBJ1-4	CASSDDGAREKLFF	TGCGCCAGCAGCGACGATGGGGCGCGTGAAAAACTGTTTTTT
.	TRBV11-3	TRBD2	TRBJ2-5	CASSTGGAETQYF	TGTGCCAGCAGCACCGGGGGGGCAGAGACCCAGTACTTC
.	TRBV27	TRBD1	TRBJ1-1	CASSPLDRLGYEAFF	TGTGCCAGCAGTCCGCTGGACAGGCTAGGATACGAAGCTTTCTTT
many	TRBV3-1	.	TRBJ1-5	CASSLGGRQPQHF	TGTGCCAGCAGCTTGGGGGGCCGGCAGCCCCAGCATTTT
many	TRBV7-9	TRBD2	TRBJ2-7	CASSSGLAEGQQYF	TGTGCCAGCAGCTCGGGACTAGCGGAGGGCCAGCAGTACTTC
many	TRBV7-8	.	TRBJ2-3	CASSLDGGKADTQYF	TGTGCCAGCAGCTTAGATGGGGGGAAGGCAGATACGCAGTATTTT
many	TRBV11-3	.	TRBJ2-1	CASSQNIANNNEQFF	TGTGCCAGCAGCCAAAACATAGCAAACAACAATGAGCAGTTCTTC
.	TRBV9	TRBD2	TRBJ2-2	CASSDSGSSAGELFF	TGTGCCAGCAGCGACAGCGGGAGTTCTGCCGGGGAGCTGTTTTTT
many	TRBV20-1	TRBD2	TRBJ2-1	CSARQTSSGTWNEQFF	TGCAGTGCTAGACAGACTTCTAGCGGGACTTGGAATGAGCAGTTCTTC
.	TRBV6-1	.	TRBJ1-1	CASRWTGGDTEAFF	TGTGCCAGCAGATGGACCGGAGGGGACACTGAAGCTTTCTTT
.	TRBV9	.	TRBJ2-5	CASSVAPRGLGAAQYF	TGTGCCAGCAGCGTAGCTCCCCGGGGGCTCGGTGCGGCCCAGTACTTC
many	TRBV3-1	.	TRBJ2-7	CASSQQGGSYEQYF	TGTGCCAGCAGCCAGCAGGGGGGCAGCTACGAGCAGTACTTC
.	TRBV19	.	TRBJ1-5	CASGLDSNQPQHF	TGTGCCAGTGGGCTTGATAGCAATCAGCCCCAGCATTTT
many	TRBV3-1	.	TRBJ2-5	CASSQVSSGTQYF	TGTGCCAGCAGCCAAGTGTCTAGTGGGACCCAGTACTTC
many	TRBV7-2	TRBD1	TRBJ1-4	CASSLGAGGNEKLFF	TGTGCCAGCAGCTTAGGGGCAGGGGGCAATGAAAAACTGTTTTTT
.	TRBV7-8	TRBD1	TRBJ2-1	CASSTGTGFDEQFF	TGTGCCAGCAGCACCGGGACAGGGTTCGATGAGCAGTTCTTC
.	TRBV29-1	.	TRBJ2-3	CSVETPNPLVGPTDTQYF	TGCAGCGTTGAAACCCCAAACCCCCTAGTGGGTCCCACAGATACGCAGTATTTT
many	TRBV10-3	TRBD1	TRBJ2-1	CAISASPPGTGVSDHNEQFF	TGTGCCATCAGTGCGTCACCGCCCGGGACAGGCGTTAGCGACCACAATGAGCAGTTCTTC
many	TRBV11-2	TRBD1	TRBJ1-6	CASSPYGDSDSPLHF	TGTGCCAGCAGCCCCTATGGGGACAGTGATTCACCCCTCCACTTT
many	TRBV12-3/TRBV12-4	TRBD2	TRBJ2-1	CASSHLAGGNNEQFF	TGTGCCAGCAGTCACCTAGCGGGAGGAAACAATGAGCAGTTCTTC
.	TRBV5-1	TRBD1	TRBJ2-5	CASSLGQEETQYF	TGCGCCAGCAGCCTCGGACAGGAAGAGACCCAGTACTTC
once	TRBV5-6	.	TRBJ2-5	CASSLKLEETQYF	TGTGCCAGCAGCTTGAAATTAGAAGAGACCCAGTACTTC
.	TRBV6-1	TRBD2	TRBJ2-3	CASSKGTSGADTQYF	TGTGCCAGCAGTAAAGGGACTAGCGGGGCAGATACGCAGTATTTT
many	TRBV20-1	TRBD1	TRBJ2-5	CSARRDRDRETQYF	TGCAGTGCTAGAAGGGACAGGGATAGGGAGACCCAGTACTTC
few	TRBV19	TRBD2	TRBJ2-5	CASSGLAKETQYF	TGTGCCAGTAGCGGACTAGCAAAAGAGACCCAGTACTTC
many	TRBV7-3	.	TRBJ1-2	CASSGGGGVRGYTF	TGTGCCAGCAGCGGGGGCGGAGGCGTTCGGGGCTACACCTTC
many	TRBV3-1	TRBD1	TRBJ2-5	CASSRGQALQETQYF	TGTGCCAGCAGCCGGGGACAGGCGCTCCAAGAGACCCAGTACTTC
many	TRBV28	TRBD1	TRBJ2-5	CASTGRGRKETQYF	TGTGCCAGCACGGGCAGGGGGCGAAAAGAGACCCAGTACTTC
.	TRBV5-4	TRBD2	TRBJ2-7	CASSTLTSGRYEQYF	TGTGCCAGCAGCACATTGACTAGCGGAAGGTACGAGCAGTACTTC
.	TRBV7-6	TRBD1	TRBJ2-5	CASSLASYRGRETQYF	TGTGCCAGCAGCTTAGCATCCTACAGGGGTCGAGAGACCCAGTACTTC
few	TRBV24-1	.	TRBJ2-1	CATSDTGKEWSYNEQFF	TGTGCCACCAGTGATACAGGGAAAGAGTGGTCCTACAATGAGCAGTTCTTC
.	TRBV5-1	.	TRBJ1-4	CASSLALTGLPANEKLFF	TGCGCCAGCAGCTTGGCCCTCACGGGACTTCCAGCTAATGAAAAACTGTTTTTT
many	TRBV20-1	TRBD1	TRBJ2-1	CSARGQGVYNEQFF	TGCAGTGCTAGAGGACAGGGCGTCTACAATGAGCAGTTCTTC
many	TRBV28	.	TRBJ1-2	CASSLSNYGYTF	TGTGCCAGCAGTTTAAGTAACTATGGCTACACCTTC
few	TRBV12-3/TRBV12-4	TRBD1	TRBJ1-1	CASTPDRVGTEAFF	TGTGCCAGCACCCCCGACAGGGTCGGGACTGAAGCTTTCTTT
.	TRBV19	.	TRBJ1-5	CASFDRSMSNQPQHF	TGTGCCAGCTTCGACAGGTCGATGAGCAATCAGCCCCAGCATTTT
few	TRBV5-1	.	TRBJ2-7	CASSPDGKAYEQYF	TGCGCCAGCAGTCCCGACGGGAAGGCCTACGAGCAGTACTTC
.	TRBV29-1	.	TRBJ2-2	CSVDGATGELFF	TGCAGCGTTGATGGCGCCACCGGGGAGCTGTTTTTT
many	TRBV10-3	TRBD2	TRBJ2-1	CAIMDGLAGGRSYNEQFF	TGTGCCATCATGGACGGTCTAGCGGGAGGTCGCTCCTACAATGAGCAGTTCTTC
.	TRBV20-1	TRBD2	TRBJ2-2	CSARGTSGRAEAGELFF	TGCAGTGCTAGAGGCACTAGCGGGAGGGCCGAGGCCGGGGAGCTGTTTTTT
many	TRBV27	.	TRBJ1-1	CASSFGGKATEAFF	TGTGCCAGCAGTTTTGGGGGCAAGGCCACTGAAGCTTTCTTT
many	TRBV30	.	TRBJ2-5	CAWSQETQYF	TGTGCCTGGAGTCAAGAGACCCAGTACTTC
.	TRBV6-2/TRBV6-3	.	TRBJ2-1	CASSYAEYNEQFF	TGTGCCAGCAGTTATGCCGAATACAATGAGCAGTTCTTC
few	TRBV18	.	TRBJ2-7	CASSLILGEQYF	TGTGCCAGCTCACTTATCCTTGGGGAGCAGTACTTC
many	TRBV28	.	TRBJ1-5	CASSPRTGRYSNQPQHF	TGTGCCAGCAGTCCACGGACTGGCAGATATAGCAATCAGCCCCAGCATTTT
.	TRBV15	TRBD1	TRBJ1-3	CATSRVTGPTSGNTIYF	TGTGCCACCAGCAGAGTGACAGGGCCGACCTCTGGAAACACCATATATTTT
.	TRBV30	.	TRBJ2-7	CAWSPSRDEQYF	TGTGCCTGGAGTCCTAGTAGGGACGAGCAGTACTTC
few	TRBV5-5	.	TRBJ2-1	CASSLNRAGSNEQFF	TGTGCCAGCAGCTTGAACAGGGCTGGATCCAATGAGCAGTTCTTC
.	TRBV19	.	TRBJ2-1	CASSPSGPHNEQFF	TGTGCCAGTAGTCCTTCCGGGCCCCACAATGAGCAGTTCTTC
few	TRBV7-6	.	TRBJ2-5	CASSLFQGQETQYF	TGTGCCAGCAGCTTATTTCAGGGGCAAGAGACCCAGTACTTC